The T cell receptor beta chain described here comes from a study of T cell responses to AZD1222 COVID-19 vaccine. Notes on the study in general: Donor demographics were predominantly white British with a female majority; clonal diversity may be underestimated.

TCRdb's table, derived via immunoSEQ multiplex PCR, lists solely in-frame clones and lacks some. The profile covers roughly 93,000 clones, with about 92% appearing a single time and approximately 5.3% taken by the ten largest. V lost 2 bases, J lost 7 bases, and 20 bases lay in between. Germline V gene sequence: CDR1 SGDLS, CDR2 YYNGEE. The CDR3 totals 16 residues. For this clone: What it recognizes is unknown.

This chain joins TRBV9 and TRBJ2-3; D gene ambiguous. Specimen: peripheral blood, collected 28 days after the second AZD1222 dose. This sequence originates from an adult who received the AZD1222 COVID-19 vaccine. The CDR3 nucleotides read TGTGCCAGCAGCGTCACAGTCTCCTCCGTCCTGAATACGCAGTATTTT. This codes for CASSVTVSSVLNTQYF.